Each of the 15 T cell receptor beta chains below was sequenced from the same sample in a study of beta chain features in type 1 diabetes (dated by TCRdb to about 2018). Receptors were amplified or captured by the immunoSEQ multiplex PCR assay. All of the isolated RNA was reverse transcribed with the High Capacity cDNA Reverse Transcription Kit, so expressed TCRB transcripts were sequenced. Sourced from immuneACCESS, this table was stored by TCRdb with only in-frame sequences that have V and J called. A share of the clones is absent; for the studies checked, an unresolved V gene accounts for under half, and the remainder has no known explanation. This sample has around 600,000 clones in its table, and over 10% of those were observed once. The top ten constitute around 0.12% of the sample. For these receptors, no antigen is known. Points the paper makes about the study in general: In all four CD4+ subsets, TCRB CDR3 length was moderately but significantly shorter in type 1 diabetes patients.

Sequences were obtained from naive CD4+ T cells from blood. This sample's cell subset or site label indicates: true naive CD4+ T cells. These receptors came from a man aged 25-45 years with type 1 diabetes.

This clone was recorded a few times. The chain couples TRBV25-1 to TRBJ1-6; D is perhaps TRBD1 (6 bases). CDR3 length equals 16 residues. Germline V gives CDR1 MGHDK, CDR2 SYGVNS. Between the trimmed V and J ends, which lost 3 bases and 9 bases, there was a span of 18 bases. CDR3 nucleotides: TGTGCCAGCAGTGAGGGAGGGAGGGGGACAAGTTCACCCCTCCACTTT. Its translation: CASSEGGRGTSSPLHF.

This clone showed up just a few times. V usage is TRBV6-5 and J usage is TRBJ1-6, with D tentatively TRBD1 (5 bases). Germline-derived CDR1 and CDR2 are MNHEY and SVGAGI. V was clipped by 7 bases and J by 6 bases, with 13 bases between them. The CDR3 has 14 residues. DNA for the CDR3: TGTGCCAGCAACCGGGACGGCCTTAATTCACCCCTCCACTTT. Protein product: CASNRDGLNSPLHF.

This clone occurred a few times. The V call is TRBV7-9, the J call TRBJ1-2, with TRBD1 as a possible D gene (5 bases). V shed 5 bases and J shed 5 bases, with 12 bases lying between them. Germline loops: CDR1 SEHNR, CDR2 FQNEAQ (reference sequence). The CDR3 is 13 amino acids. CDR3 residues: CASSIDSVYGYTF. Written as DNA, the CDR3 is TGTGCCAGCAGCATAGACAGTGTATATGGCTACACCTTC.

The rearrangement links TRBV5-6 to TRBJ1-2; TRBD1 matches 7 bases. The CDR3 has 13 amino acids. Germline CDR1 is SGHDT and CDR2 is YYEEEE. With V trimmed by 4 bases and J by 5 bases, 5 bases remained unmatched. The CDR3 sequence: CASSRGTAYGYTF. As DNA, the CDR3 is TGTGCCAGCAGCCGCGGGACAGCATATGGCTACACCTTC.

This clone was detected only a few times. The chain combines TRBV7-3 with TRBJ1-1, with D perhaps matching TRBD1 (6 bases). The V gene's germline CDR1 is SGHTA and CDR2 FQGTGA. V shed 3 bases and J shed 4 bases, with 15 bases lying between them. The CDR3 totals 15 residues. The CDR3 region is CASSFGTFGVTEAFF. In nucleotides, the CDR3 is TGTGCCAGCAGCTTCGGGACATTTGGGGTCACTGAAGCTTTCTTT. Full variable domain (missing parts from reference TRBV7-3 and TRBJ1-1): GAGVSQTPSNKVTEKGKYVELRCDPISGHTALYWYRQSLGQGPEFLIYFQGTGAADDSGLPNDRFFAVRPEGSVSTLKIQRTERGDSAVYLCASSFGTFGVTEAFFGQGTRLTVV.

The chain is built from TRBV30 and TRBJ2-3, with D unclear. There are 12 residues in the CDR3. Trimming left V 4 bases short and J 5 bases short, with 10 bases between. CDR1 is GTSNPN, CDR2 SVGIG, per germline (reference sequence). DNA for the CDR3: TGTGCCTGGACACGGTCCGGAGATACGCAGTATTTT. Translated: CAWTRSGDTQYF. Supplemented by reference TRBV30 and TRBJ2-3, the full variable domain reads SQTIHQWPATLVQPVGSPLSLECTVEGTSNPNLYWYRQAAGRGLQLLFYSVGIGQISSEVPQNLSASRPQDRQFILSSKKLLLSDSGFYLCAWTRSGDTQYFGPGTRLTVL.

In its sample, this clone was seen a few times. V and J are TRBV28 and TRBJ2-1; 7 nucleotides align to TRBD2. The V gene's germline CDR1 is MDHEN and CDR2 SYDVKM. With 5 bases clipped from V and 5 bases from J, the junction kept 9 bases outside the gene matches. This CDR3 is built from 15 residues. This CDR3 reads CASSPGGSNHNEQFF. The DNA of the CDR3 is TGTGCCAGCAGTCCGGGGGGATCCAATCACAATGAGCAGTTCTTC.

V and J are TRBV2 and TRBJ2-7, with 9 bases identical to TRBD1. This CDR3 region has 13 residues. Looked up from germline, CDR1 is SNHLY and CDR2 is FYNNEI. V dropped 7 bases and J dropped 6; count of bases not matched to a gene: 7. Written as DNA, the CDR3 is TGTGCCAGCATCGGGACAGGGAGGTCCGAGCAGTACTTC. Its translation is CASIGTGRSEQYF.

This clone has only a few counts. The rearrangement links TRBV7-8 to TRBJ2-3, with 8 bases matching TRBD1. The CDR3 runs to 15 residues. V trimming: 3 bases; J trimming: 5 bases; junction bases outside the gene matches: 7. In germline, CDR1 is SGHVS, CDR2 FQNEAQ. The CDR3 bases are TGTGCCAGCAGCTTTGGGCAGGGGACAGGAGATACGCAGTATTTT. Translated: CASSFGQGTGDTQYF.

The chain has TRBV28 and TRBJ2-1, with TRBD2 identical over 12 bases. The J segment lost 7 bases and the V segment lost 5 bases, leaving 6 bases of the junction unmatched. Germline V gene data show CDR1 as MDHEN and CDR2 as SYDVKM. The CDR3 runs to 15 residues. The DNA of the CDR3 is TGTGCCAGCAGTGCTAGCGGGGGGGCTGAAAATGAGCAGTTCTTC. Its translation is CASSASGGAENEQFF. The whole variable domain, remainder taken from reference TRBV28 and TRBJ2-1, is DVKVTQSSRYLVKRTGEKVFLECVQDMDHENMFWYRQDPGLGLRLIYFSYDVKMKEKGDIPEGYSVSREKKERFSLILESASTNQTSMYLCASSASGGAENEQFFGPGTRLTVL.

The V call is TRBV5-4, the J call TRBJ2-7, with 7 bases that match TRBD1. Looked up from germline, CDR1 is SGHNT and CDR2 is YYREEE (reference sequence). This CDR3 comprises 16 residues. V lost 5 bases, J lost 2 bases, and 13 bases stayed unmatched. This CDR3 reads CASSYYPGQQTYEQYF. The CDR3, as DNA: TGTGCCAGCAGTTATTACCCGGGACAGCAAACCTACGAGCAGTACTTC.

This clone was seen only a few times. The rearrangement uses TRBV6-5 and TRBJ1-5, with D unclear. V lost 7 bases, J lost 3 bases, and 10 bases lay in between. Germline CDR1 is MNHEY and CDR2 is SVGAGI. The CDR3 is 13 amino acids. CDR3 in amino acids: CASKGSINQPQHF. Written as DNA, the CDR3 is TGTGCCAGCAAGGGCAGTATCAATCAGCCCCAGCATTTT.

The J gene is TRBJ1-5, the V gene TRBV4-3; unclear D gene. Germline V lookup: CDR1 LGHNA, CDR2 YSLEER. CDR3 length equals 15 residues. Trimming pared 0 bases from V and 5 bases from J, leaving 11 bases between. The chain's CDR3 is CASSQDMGNYQPQHF. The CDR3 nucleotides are TGCGCCAGCAGCCAAGATATGGGGAACTATCAGCCCCAGCATTTT.

CDR3 bases: TGCGCCAGCAGCTTGTCCGCCCCCGGCCACGAGCAGTACTTC. It codes for CASSLSAPGHEQYF. The chain carries TRBV5-1 and TRBJ2-7; D gene ambiguous. Trimming cost V 1 base and J 5 bases, with 13 bases left between them. There are 14 residues in the CDR3. The germline CDR1 and CDR2 sequences are SGHRS and YFSETQ.

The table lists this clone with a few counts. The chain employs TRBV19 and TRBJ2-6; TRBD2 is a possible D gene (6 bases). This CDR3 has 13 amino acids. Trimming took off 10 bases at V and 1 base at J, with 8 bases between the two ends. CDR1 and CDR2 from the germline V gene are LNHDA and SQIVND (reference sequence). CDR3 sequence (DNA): TGTGCCACCGGACTATCTGGGGCCAACGTCCTGACTTTC. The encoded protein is CATGLSGANVLTF.